Following are 15 T cell receptor beta chains from one sample sequenced in a study of T cell responses to AZD1222 COVID-19 vaccine. Sequenced by immunoSEQ multiplex PCR; TCRdb stores in-frame clones only, minus some. The profile shows under 250,000 clones, 85% to 95% of them singletons. The source material was peripheral blood, sampled on day 0 of MenACWY control vaccination. Receptors were obtained from an adult in good health.

V and J are TRBV27 and TRBJ2-3; 15 bases fit TRBD2. Germline CDR1 reads MNHEY; CDR2 reads SMNVEV (reference sequence). Trimming at V came to 2 bases and at J to 5 bases, leaving 2 bases not matched to a gene. The CDR3 covers 16 residues. CDR3 nucleotide sequence: TGTGCCAGCAGTTTAACGGGACTAGCGGGAGGAGATACGCAGTATTTT. The encoded protein is CASSLTGLAGGDTQYF.

CDR3 coding DNA: TGTGCCAGCAGGGCAATACCACGGGGAGACACTGAAGCTTTCTTT. Protein: CASRAIPRGDTEAFF. The V and J genes are TRBV2 and TRBJ1-1; no clear D. The V gene lost 6 bases and the J gene lost 3 bases, with 17 bases spanning the gap. Germline V gene lookup returns CDR1 SNHLY and CDR2 FYNNEI. This CDR3 is 15 amino acids long.

This chain uses TRBV2 with TRBJ1-5; 7 bases agree with TRBD1. The CDR3 length is 14 residues. Trimming cost V 7 bases and J 2 bases; bases outside gene matches: 5. Germline lookup yields CDR1 SNHLY and CDR2 FYNNEI. The CDR3: CASKIGQGNQPQHF. The CDR3 nucleotides are TGTGCCAGCAAAATAGGACAGGGCAATCAGCCCCAGCATTTT.

The gene calls are TRBV6-5 and TRBJ1-1; D is undetermined. The V and J ends lost 0 bases and 3 bases respectively, with 5 bases between them. Germline CDR1 is MNHEY and CDR2 is SVGAGI. The CDR3 has 13 amino acids. The CDR3 is CASSYSQHTEAFF. DNA for the CDR3: TGTGCCAGCAGTTACTCACAGCACACTGAAGCTTTCTTT.

The genes are TRBV19 and TRBJ1-5; D is undetermined. Germline assignment: CDR1 LNHDA and CDR2 SQIVND (reference sequence). This CDR3 region has 16 residues. The V and J ends lost 5 bases and 0 bases respectively, with 14 bases between them. CDR3 nucleotides: TGTGCCAGTAGTTTGGATTTGTTTCTTAGCAATCAGCCCCAGCATTTT. Translated, it gives CASSLDLFLSNQPQHF.

This chain uses TRBV28 with TRBJ1-1; no reliable D call. Trimming left V 4 bases short and J 4 bases short, with 10 bases between. Germline V gene sequence: CDR1 MDHEN, CDR2 SYDVKM. This CDR3 is 13 amino acids long. The DNA of the CDR3 is TGTGCCAGCAGTTCGGACGGCGTCACTGAAGCTTTCTTT. Amino acids: CASSSDGVTEAFF.

The chain has TRBV28 and TRBJ1-2, with D unclear. The CDR3 consists of 11 residues. CDR1 and CDR2 from the germline V gene are MDHEN and SYDVKM. V was cut by 8 bases and J by 4 bases, with 8 bases left in between. The CDR3: CASEMGYGYTF. The CDR3 DNA is TGTGCCAGCGAAATGGGCTATGGCTACACCTTC.

The chain employs TRBV3-1 (or the pseudogene TRBV3-2) and TRBJ2-7; 7 bases map to TRBD1. J gave up 6 bases and V 1 base, and 6 bases lay outside the gene matches. Germline V gives CDR1 LGHDT, CDR2 YNNKEL (reference sequence). This CDR3 region has 14 residues. CDR3 protein: CASSQVMTGSEQYF. The CDR3 DNA reads TGTGCCAGCAGCCAAGTTATGACAGGGAGCGAGCAGTACTTC.

This chain uses TRBV18 with TRBJ1-2; D possibly corresponds to TRBD1 (6 bases). Germline V gene lookup returns CDR1 KGHSH and CDR2 LQKENI. V dropped 4 bases and J dropped 0 bases, with 12 bases sitting between them. This CDR3 is built from 15 residues. The CDR3 bases are TGTGCCAGCTCACACACCAGGGGCCCTAACTATGGCTACACCTTC. It is translated as CASSHTRGPNYGYTF. Supplemented by reference TRBV18 and TRBJ1-2, the full variable domain reads NAGVMQNPRHLVRRRGQEARLRCSPMKGHSHVYWYRQLPEEGLKFMVYLQKENIIDESGMPKERFSAEFPKEGPSILRIQQVVRGDSAAYFCASSHTRGPNYGYTFGSGTRLTVV.

This clone was counted between two and nine times. This chain links TRBV5-1 with TRBJ1-1, with D unresolved. With 4 bases removed from V and 1 base from J, the gap between germline ends came to 11 bases. Germline V gene lookup returns CDR1 SGHRS and CDR2 YFSETQ. The length of the CDR3 is 14 residues. CDR3 bases: TGCGCCAGCAGCCAAATGATGACGAACACTGAAGCTTTCTTT. Its protein is CASSQMMTNTEAFF.

The chain is built from TRBV6-5 and TRBJ1-1; D might be TRBD1 (6 bases). The CDR3 contains 14 residues. The V gene lost 4 bases and the J gene lost 9 bases, with 18 bases spanning the gap. Per the germline V gene, CDR1 is MNHEY and CDR2 is SVGAGI. The CDR3 DNA is TGTGCCAGCAGTTCCGGAGGACAGCGCTTAAAAGCTTTCTTT. Translation: CASSSGGQRLKAFF.

This clone was found once. The chain couples TRBV11-2 to TRBJ1-1, with TRBD1 matching 9 bases. The germline V gene encodes CDR1 SGHAT and CDR2 FQNNGV. The CDR3 is made up of 15 amino acids. The trim removed 5 bases at V and 4 bases at J, leaving 8 bases unmatched. The CDR3 coding sequence is TGTGCCAGCAGCGATATGGGACAGGGAGTCACTGAAGCTTTCTTT. As protein: CASSDMGQGVTEAFF.

The chain employs TRBV3-1 (or the pseudogene TRBV3-2) and TRBJ2-7; tentatively, D is TRBD1 (6 bases). The CDR3 contains 15 residues. V was cut by 3 bases and J by 2 bases, with 14 bases left in between. Per germline, CDR1 LGHDT and CDR2 YNNKEL (reference sequence). CDR3 protein: CASSQGKGHTYEQYF. The CDR3 DNA follows: TGTGCCAGCAGCCAGGGAAAGGGACACACCTACGAGCAGTACTTC.

The rearrangement joins TRBV6-5 to TRBJ2-3; no definite D call. The length of the CDR3 is 14 residues. Trimming left V 2 bases short and J 6 bases short, with 12 bases between. Germline V gene lookup returns CDR1 MNHEY and CDR2 SVGAGI. CDR3 loop: CASSYGLAADTQYF. The CDR3 DNA reads as TGTGCCAGCAGTTACGGGTTGGCCGCGGATACGCAGTATTTT.

Points on this clone: Other nucleotide sequences from this sample produce the same CDR3. The chain uses TRBV3-1 (or the pseudogene TRBV3-2) and TRBJ1-1, with D maybe TRBD1 (6 bases). The CDR3 consists of 12 residues. CDR1 LGHDT and CDR2 YNNKEL come from the germline V gene (reference sequence). V dropped 1 base and J dropped 7 bases, with 7 bases sitting between them. CDR3: CASSQAQGEAFF. Written as DNA, the CDR3 is TGTGCCAGCAGCCAAGCACAGGGTGAAGCTTTCTTT.